This T cell receptor beta chain was recovered during a study of early T cells in non-severe SARS-CoV-2 infection. Study details: The authors sequenced bulk RNA from unsorted whole blood, leaving chains unpaired. Study-level results: Matching results from VDJdb favored anti-spike CD8 responses, leaving private and CD4 specificities undetected.

Looked up from germline, CDR1 is DFQATT and CDR2 is SNEGSKA (reference sequence). Between the trimmed V and J ends, which lost 6 bases and 5 bases, there was a span of 7 bases. The CDR3 is made up of 11 amino acids. This clonotype has a handful of counts. The antigen remains undetermined. Attachment of unique molecular identifiers was made to individual cDNA molecules. TCRdb redid the calling of the 5' RACE reads with MiXCR, one entry per CDR3 protein. The sample holds about 97,000 distinct CDR3 sequences, about 11% seen once. Sequences were derived from whole blood, sampled at baseline. The rearrangement links TRBV20-1 to TRBJ2-2; no clear D gene. The TCR comes from an adult who was a healthcare worker with PCR-confirmed SARS-CoV-2 infection or an uninfected control (not recorded which). For the CDR3, the DNA is TGCAGTGCCTGGTCAACCGGGGAGCTGTTTTTT. Translating it yields CSAWSTGELFF.